This TCR beta chain was observed in a study of radiation and T cells in renal cell carcinoma. Looking at the study overall: Nephrectomy followed 15 Gy stereotactic body radiation by 4 weeks.

Broader study findings: Without pretreatment biopsies, baseline tumor clonotype presence was undetermined. Top tumor clonotypes rose in blood 2 weeks post-radiation, then contracted.

Remarks on this clone: Its target is not known.

The time point denotes: baseline pretreatment blood. The treatment denotes: 15 Gy SBRT to primary tumor, nephrectomy 4 weeks later. The protocol was immunoSEQ multiplex PCR, while the TCRdb copy is restricted to in-frame clones and leaves out a portion. The profile covers 140,000 to 150,000 clones, with 88% appearing a single time and around 4% taken by the ten largest. This specimen consisted of blood, obtained from a patient whose treatment included radiotherapy and nephrectomy. The TCR comes from a woman between 65 and 79 years old with renal cell carcinoma.

CDR3 bases: TGTGCCAGCAACTCCGGGACGCACGCCTACGAGCAGTACTTC. It codes for CASNSGTHAYEQYF. V gene TRBV2 combines with J gene TRBJ2-7; perhaps D is TRBD1 or TRBD2 (5 bases each). The CDR3 spans 14 residues. From germline, CDR1 is SNHLY and CDR2 FYNNEI. V was pared by 7 bases and J by 2 bases, with 15 bases between. The whole variable domain, filled in from reference TRBV2 and TRBJ2-7, reads EPEVTQTPSHQVTQMGQEVILRCVPISNHLYFYWYRQILGQKVEFLVSFYNNEISEKSEIFDDQFSVERPDGSNFTLKIRSTKLEDSAMYFCASNSGTHAYEQYFGPGTRLTVT.